This entry concerns a single T cell receptor beta chain. This entry comes from a study of technical replicates of blood from a handful of donors. This table comes from immunoSEQ multiplex PCR, and its TCRdb copy is limited to in-frame clones, with some not included. The sample has more than 70,000 clones, around nine tenths seen once. The CDR3 length is 15 residues. J gave up 4 bases and V 5 bases, and 3 bases lay outside the gene matches. Germline V CDR1 and CDR2: SGHVS, FNYEAQ. The sample was T cells isolated from PBMCs. The TCR sequence derives from a human donor in good health. This chain uses TRBV7-6 with TRBJ2-2; TRBD1 matches 11 bases. The CDR3 region is CASSPGTGGTGELFF. CDR3 DNA sequence: TGTGCCAGCAGCCCCGGGACAGGGGGCACCGGGGAGCTGTTTTTT.